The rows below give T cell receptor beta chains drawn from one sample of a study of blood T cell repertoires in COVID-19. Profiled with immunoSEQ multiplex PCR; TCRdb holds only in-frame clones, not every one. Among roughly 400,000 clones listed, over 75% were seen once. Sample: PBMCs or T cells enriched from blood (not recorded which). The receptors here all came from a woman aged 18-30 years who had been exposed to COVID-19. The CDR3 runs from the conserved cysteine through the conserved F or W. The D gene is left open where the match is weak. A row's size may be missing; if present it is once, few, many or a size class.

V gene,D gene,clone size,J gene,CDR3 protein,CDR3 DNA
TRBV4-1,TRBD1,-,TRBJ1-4,CASSQDGTGATNEKLFF,TGCGCCAGCAGCCAAGACGGGACAGGGGCAACTAATGAAAAACTGTTTTTT
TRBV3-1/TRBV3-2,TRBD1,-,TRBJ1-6,CASSPDRAGGSPLHF,TGTGCCAGCAGCCCGGACAGGGCTGGGGGTTCACCCCTCCACTTT
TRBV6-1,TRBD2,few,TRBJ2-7,CASSEASGSSYEQYF,TGTGCCAGCAGTGAAGCTAGCGGGAGCTCCTACGAGCAGTACTTC
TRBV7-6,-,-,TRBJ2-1,CASSTSTYTSYNEQFF,TGTGCCAGCAGCACCTCGACATATACCTCCTACAATGAGCAGTTCTTC
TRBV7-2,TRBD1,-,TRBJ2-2,CASSPPGTVTGELFF,TGTGCCAGCAGCCCTCCCGGGACAGTCACCGGGGAGCTGTTTTTT
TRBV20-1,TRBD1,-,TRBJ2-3,CSASTGGTDTQYF,TGCAGTGCTAGTACAGGGGGCACAGATACGCAGTATTTT
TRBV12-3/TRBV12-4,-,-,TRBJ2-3,CASSLATTDTQYF,TGTGCCAGCAGCCTAGCCACCACAGATACGCAGTATTTT
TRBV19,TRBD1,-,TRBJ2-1,CASTRGRNFNEQFF,TGTGCCAGTACAAGGGGGCGAAACTTCAATGAGCAGTTCTTC
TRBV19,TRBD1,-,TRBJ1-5,CASSSGQGVFGNQPQHF,TGTGCCAGTAGTTCGGGACAGGGGGTTTTCGGCAATCAGCCCCAGCATTTT
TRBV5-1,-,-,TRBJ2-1,CASSLSMDGGRDEQFF,TGCGCCAGCAGCCTCTCCATGGACGGAGGACGAGATGAGCAGTTCTTC
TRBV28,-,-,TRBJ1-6,CASSYSNSPLHF,TGTGCCAGCAGTTACTCCAATTCACCCCTCCACTTT
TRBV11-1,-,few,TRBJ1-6,CASRSEGVGNNSPLHF,TGTGCCAGCAGGTCTGAAGGGGTCGGCAATAATTCACCCCTCCACTTT
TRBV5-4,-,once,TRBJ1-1,CASSLTPGQDSTEAFF,TGTGCCAGCAGCTTGACACCGGGACAAGATAGCACTGAAGCTTTCTTT